The next 27 T cell receptor beta chains were all read from a single sample in a study of T cells after yellow fever vaccination. One entry per CDR3 protein results from TCRdb running MiXCR on the 5' RACE reads. The sample holds 200,000 to 300,000 distinct CDR3 sequences, approximately 12% seen once. Sequences were derived from CD4+ T cells sorted from PBMCs, sampled 45 days after the yellow fever booster vaccination. These receptors all stem from a man under 40 who received the YFV17D yellow fever vaccine.

This clonotype was counted between two and nine times. The CDR3 region is CASSLEMGRRGYTF. For the CDR3, the DNA is TGTGCCAGCAGCTTAGAAATGGGAAGGCGTGGCTACACCTTC. The chain couples TRBV11-2 to TRBJ1-2; D unresolved. Deletions cut 0 bases from V and 7 bases from J, with 12 bases between. CDR3 length equals 14 residues. Germline V CDR1 and CDR2: SGHAT, FQNNGV. Full variable domain (rest looked up from reference TRBV11-2 and TRBJ1-2): EAGVAQSPRYKIIEKRQSVAFWCNPISGHATLYWYQQILGQGPKLLIQFQNNGVVDDSQLPKDRFSAERLKGVDSTLKIQPAKLEDSAVYLCASSLEMGRRGYTFGSGTRLTVV.

This clonotype was found a few times. The rearrangement links TRBV11-2 to TRBJ2-1; possibly TRBD2 for D (6 bases). The germline V and J ends were trimmed by 4 bases and 6 bases, with 10 bases remaining between them. CDR3 length: 13 amino acids. Germline loops: CDR1 SGHAT, CDR2 FQNNGV. CDR3 region: CASSSASVNEQFF. The CDR3 nucleotides read TGTGCCAGCAGCTCGGCTAGCGTCAATGAGCAGTTCTTC.

In this sample, this clonotype turned up a few times. The chain couples TRBV5-5 to TRBJ2-1; D is unresolved. From germline, CDR1 is SGHKS and CDR2 YYEKEE (reference sequence). The CDR3 length is 14 residues. Trimming left V 0 bases short and J 5 bases short, with 9 bases between. The CDR3 region is CASSLAVADNEQFF. CDR3 in DNA: TGTGCCAGCAGCTTGGCAGTGGCAGACAATGAGCAGTTCTTC.

The chain couples TRBV27 to TRBJ1-1; no definite D call. The CDR3 contains 13 residues. V was trimmed by 3 bases and J by 4 bases, leaving 9 bases between them. Germline loops: CDR1 MNHEY, CDR2 SMNVEV (reference sequence). CDR3 sequence reads: CASSLGRLTEAFF. In nucleotides, the CDR3 is TGTGCCAGCAGTTTGGGTAGGCTCACTGAAGCTTTCTTT.

The J gene is TRBJ1-1, the V gene TRBV11-2, with D unresolved. The CDR3 length is 13 residues. Trimming shortened V by 10 bases and J by 0 bases, and 12 bases separated the two germline ends. In germline, CDR1 is SGHAT, CDR2 FQNNGV. The CDR3: CATSQNMNTEAFF. The CDR3 nucleotides read TGTGCCACTTCACAAAACATGAACACTGAAGCTTTCTTT.

This clonotype came up many times. This chain uses TRBV12-3 or TRBV12-4 with TRBJ2-1, with TRBD1 matching over 7 bases. This CDR3 has 15 residues. J was trimmed by 0 bases and V by 1 base; bases with no gene match: 0. CDR3 amino acids: CASSLGTGSYNEQFF. The DNA for the CDR3 is TGTGCCAGCAGTTTAGGGACAGGCTCCTACAATGAGCAGTTCTTC.

This clonotype was observed a handful of times. The V call is TRBV7-8, the J call TRBJ2-3; no firm D call. Trimming cost V 5 bases and J 6 bases, with 12 bases left between them. The CDR3 consists of 13 residues. Germline loops: CDR1 SGHVS, CDR2 FQNEAQ. CDR3 in amino acids: CASSPSFGDTQYF. Written as DNA, the CDR3 is TGTGCCAGCAGCCCCTCGTTTGGGGATACGCAGTATTTT.

This clonotype came up a few times. The rearrangement links TRBV12-3 or TRBV12-4 to TRBJ1-1, with D possibly matching TRBD1 (5 bases). CDR3 length: 13 amino acids. The V and J ends lost 5 bases and 4 bases respectively, with 11 bases between them. DNA for the CDR3: TGTGCCAGCAGTCGGACCCAGGGCACTGAAGCTTTCTTT. It is translated as CASSRTQGTEAFF.

This chain links TRBV20-1 with TRBJ2-3; D is unresolved. CDR1 and CDR2 (germline): DFQATT, SNEGSKA (reference sequence). The CDR3 runs to 16 residues. V lost 0 bases, J lost 3 bases, and 16 bases lay in between. CDR3 sequence (DNA): TGCAGTGCTAGAGATAGGGCGAGCAGTCTTACAGATACGCAGTATTTT. Encoded protein: CSARDRASSLTDTQYF.

V and J are TRBV5-1 and TRBJ2-1; 13 bases fit TRBD2. CDR1 and CDR2 from the germline V gene are SGHRS and YFSETQ. The CDR3 sequence is 16 residues long. The J segment lost 5 bases and the V segment lost 4 bases, leaving 6 bases of the junction unmatched. In DNA, the CDR3 is TGCGCCAGCAGCAGACTAGCGGGAGGACCTAACAATGAGCAGTTCTTC. It is translated as CASSRLAGGPNNEQFF. Filled out from reference TRBV5-1 and TRBJ2-1, the complete variable domain reads KAGVTQTPRYLIKTRGQQVTLSCSPISGHRSVSWYQQTPGQGLQFLFEYFSETQRNKGNFPGRFSGRQFSNSRSEMNVSTLELGDSALYLCASSRLAGGPNNEQFFGPGTRLTVL.

The V call is TRBV19, the J call TRBJ2-7; D perhaps matches TRBD1 (5 bases). V lost 2 bases and J 3 bases, leaving 11 bases between the germline ends. The CDR3 consists of 14 residues. Germline loops: CDR1 LNHDA, CDR2 SQIVND (reference sequence). CDR3 nucleotide sequence: TGTGCCAGTAGTATATTCGCAGGGTACTACGAGCAGTACTTC. Translated, it gives CASSIFAGYYEQYF.

This clonotype was counted a few times. The genes are TRBV4-3 and TRBJ2-7, with D possibly TRBD2 on 6 matching bases. V lost 1 base and J 1 base, leaving 17 bases between the germline ends. This CDR3 contains 17 residues. Germline lookup yields CDR1 LGHNA and CDR2 YSLEER. In DNA, the CDR3 is TGCGCCAGCAGCCAAGTCTTGATTAGCGGATATTCCTACGAGCAGTACTTC. Protein: CASSQVLISGYSYEQYF.

This clonotype was detected a few times. The genes are TRBV12-3 or TRBV12-4 and TRBJ1-2; a possible D gene is TRBD1 (6 bases). Trimming stripped 6 bases from V and 1 base from J, with 12 bases between. The CDR3 runs to 14 residues. The CDR3 bases are TGTGCCAGCAGCCACAGGGTCAGTAACTATGGCTACACCTTC. It yields the protein CASSHRVSNYGYTF.

CDR3 amino acids: CSASRPPVDTQYF. Here the CDR3 DNA reads TGCAGTGCTAGTCGACCTCCTGTAGATACGCAGTATTTT. This sequence joins TRBV20-1 and TRBJ2-3; D not certain. CDR3 size: 13 residues. V was cut by 3 bases and J by 5 bases, with 12 bases left in between. The germline gives CDR1 DFQATT, CDR2 SNEGSKA (reference sequence).

The J gene is TRBJ2-7, the V gene TRBV6-1; D may be TRBD1 (5 bases). The germline CDR1 and CDR2 sequences are MNHNS and SASEGT. The germline V and J ends were trimmed by 5 bases and 3 bases, with 17 bases remaining between them. This CDR3 spans 15 amino acids. CDR3 bases: TGTGCCAGCAGTCCAGACAGTCATTCCTACTACGAGCAGTACTTC. It specifies CASSPDSHSYYEQYF.

This clonotype was seen only a few times. The chain combines TRBV20-1 with TRBJ2-1; D assignment may be TRBD1 or TRBD2 (5 bases each). The CDR3 is made up of 13 amino acids. Trimming removed 5 bases at V and 3 bases at J, with 11 bases between. In germline, CDR1 is DFQATT, CDR2 SNEGSKA (reference sequence). CDR3 sequence (DNA): TGCAGTGCTGCAACTGGGGGCTACAATGAGCAGTTCTTC. Protein product: CSAATGGYNEQFF.

This clonotype was recorded a few times. The V and J genes are TRBV12-3 or TRBV12-4 and TRBJ2-7; the D gene could be TRBD1 or TRBD2 (5 bases each). The CDR3 has 15 residues. V was clipped by 0 bases and J by 2 bases, with 11 bases between them. CDR3 coding DNA: TGTGCCAGCAGTTTAGCGCCTCCGGGACCCTACGAGCAGTACTTC. This translates into CASSLAPPGPYEQYF.

The chain couples TRBV19 to TRBJ2-4; D is undetermined. This CDR3 is built from 17 residues. In germline, CDR1 is LNHDA, CDR2 SQIVND (reference sequence). V shed 5 bases and J shed 1 base, with 18 bases lying between them. In nucleotides, the CDR3 is TGTGCCAGTAGTCCTACAAGACTCGTAGGGGCCAAAAACATTCAGTACTTC. Translating gives CASSPTRLVGAKNIQYF.

V usage is TRBV20-1 and J usage is TRBJ2-2; TRBD2 matches 13 bases. The CDR3 contains 14 residues. Germline V gives CDR1 DFQATT, CDR2 SNEGSKA (reference sequence). V lost 6 bases, J lost 6 bases, and 4 bases stayed unmatched. CDR3 region: CSAELAGGSGELFF. In nucleotides, the CDR3 is TGCAGTGCAGAACTAGCGGGAGGGTCCGGGGAGCTGTTTTTT.

This clonotype has only a few counts. The rearrangement uses TRBV5-1 and TRBJ2-3; 8 bases fit TRBD2. Germline lookup yields CDR1 SGHRS and CDR2 YFSETQ. The CDR3 runs to 16 residues. Trimming took 0 bases from V and 0 from J; bases not matched to a gene: 3. For the CDR3, the DNA is TGCGCCAGCAGCTTGGAGGTAGCGGGGAGCACAGATACGCAGTATTTT. Translation gives CASSLEVAGSTDTQYF.

J is TRBJ2-7 and V is TRBV5-6; 11 bases agree with TRBD1. Germline V gene lookup returns CDR1 SGHDT and CDR2 YYEEEE. The CDR3 covers 15 residues. With 1 base clipped from V and 5 bases from J, the junction kept 5 bases outside the gene matches. The CDR3 region is CASSLWDRGLHEQYF. The CDR3, as DNA: TGTGCCAGCAGCTTGTGGGACAGGGGGTTGCACGAGCAGTACTTC.

This clonotype was counted between two and nine times. The chain employs TRBV4-1 and TRBJ1-4; D gene uncertain. CDR3 length: 18 amino acids. The V end was cut by 5 bases, the J end by 0 bases, with 19 bases between. Per the germline V gene, CDR1 is MGHRA and CDR2 is YSYEKL. The CDR3: CASSSRTGRGATNEKLFF. The CDR3 nucleotides are TGCGCCAGCAGCTCCCGGACCGGACGCGGAGCAACTAATGAAAAACTGTTTTTT.

This clonotype was detected only a few times. The chain combines TRBV6-1 with TRBJ2-3, with D tentatively TRBD1 (6 bases). V lost 6 bases, J lost 7 bases, and 20 bases lay in between. CDR1 is MNHNS and CDR2 is SASEGT in the germline V gene. The CDR3 totals 15 residues. CDR3 sequence (DNA): TGTGCCAGCAGAGTAAGGGACAACCCTGGGTATACGCAGTATTTT. Translation gives CASRVRDNPGYTQYF.

This clonotype has more than one count but fewer than ten. The chain links TRBV4-3 to TRBJ2-1; D remains unclear. Per the germline V gene, CDR1 is LGHNA and CDR2 is YSLEER. The CDR3 has 16 amino acids. V dropped 2 bases and J dropped 2 bases, with 13 bases sitting between them. CDR3 DNA: TGCGCCAGCAGCCAACAATTAGTCCCCCCCTACAATGAGCAGTTCTTC. It is translated as CASSQQLVPPYNEQFF.

The gene calls are TRBV5-1 and TRBJ1-6; TRBD1 aligns across 7 bases. This CDR3 spans 15 amino acids. Trimming at V came to 5 bases and at J to 6 bases, leaving 8 bases not matched to a gene. CDR1 SGHRS and CDR2 YFSETQ come from the germline V gene. The DNA for the CDR3 is TGCGCCAGCAGACCGGGGACAGCGACTAATTCACCCCTCCACTTT. It is translated as CASRPGTATNSPLHF.

This clonotype showed up many times. The chain couples TRBV30 to TRBJ2-7; 7 nucleotides match TRBD2. This CDR3 is built from 14 residues. The germline CDR1 and CDR2 sequences are GTSNPN and SVGIG (reference sequence). Trimming took 4 bases from V and 5 from J; bases not matched to a gene: 11. CDR3 coding DNA: TGTGCCTGGAATAAGGGGAGGGGTAGGAACGAGCAGTACTTC. It translates to CAWNKGRGRNEQYF.

This clonotype occurred many times. The rearrangement joins TRBV29-1 to TRBJ2-7; tentatively, D is TRBD2 (7 bases). Germline V gene data show CDR1 as SQVTM and CDR2 as ANQGSEA. Deletions cut 7 bases from V and 7 bases from J, with 11 bases between. This CDR3 comprises 10 residues. The CDR3 here is CSAGEGEQYF. The CDR3 DNA reads as TGCAGCGCAGGGGAGGGTGAGCAGTACTTC.